The 20 T cell receptor beta chains given below trace back to one sample, sequenced in a study of blood T cell repertoires in COVID-19 (dated by TCRdb to about 2020). Preparation of the library involved the immunoSEQ multiplex PCR assay. TCRdb provides this immuneACCESS table in a form limited to in-frame rearrangements. Some clones are lacking; in checked studies, under half of them reflect an unresolved V gene, and why the rest are absent is not known. Counted in this sample were hundreds of thousands of clones; 80% to 90% of them appeared once. The top ten clones comprise approximately 4.2% of the sample. Sequencing was done on a sample of PBMCs or T cells enriched from blood (not recorded which). The receptor set was obtained from a woman between 25 and 40 years old who had recovered from COVID-19.

This clone appeared a few times. V and J are TRBV9 and TRBJ2-1; D unclear. There are 15 residues in the CDR3. Germline-derived CDR1 and CDR2 are SGDLS and YYNGEE. V lost 4 bases, J lost 0 bases, and 11 bases lay in between. CDR3 sequence reads: CASSLTESSYNEQFF. CDR3 coding DNA: TGTGCCAGCAGCCTAACGGAGAGCTCCTACAATGAGCAGTTCTTC.

The rearrangement joins TRBV30 to TRBJ2-1, with TRBD2 as a possible D gene (5 bases). V was shortened by 0 bases and J by 5 bases, with 11 bases between the two germline ends. The CDR3 covers 14 residues. Germline loops: CDR1 GTSNPN, CDR2 SVGIG (reference sequence). The CDR3 nucleotides read TGTGCCTGGAGTGTAGACTTAGCGAACAATGAGCAGTTCTTC. Its translation: CAWSVDLANNEQFF.

The chain couples TRBV7-9 to TRBJ1-1, with D possibly matching TRBD1 (5 bases). Trimming took 4 bases from V and 5 from J, leaving 14 bases between them. The CDR3 has 14 residues. CDR1 and CDR2 (germline): SEHNR, FQNEAQ (reference sequence). The CDR3 coding sequence is TGTGCCAGCAGCTACGCAGGGCGGCGGACTGAAGCTTTCTTT. Translation gives CASSYAGRRTEAFF.

The rearrangement uses TRBV27 and TRBJ1-5; TRBD1 matches 7 bases. Germline values: CDR1 MNHEY, CDR2 SMNVEV (reference sequence). The CDR3 consists of 14 residues. Trimming cost V 3 bases and J 7 bases; bases outside gene matches: 6. The CDR3 here is CASSFKGANQPQHF. For the CDR3, the DNA is TGTGCCAGCAGTTTTAAGGGGGCGAACCAGCCCCAGCATTTT.

V usage is TRBV27 and J usage is TRBJ2-2, with D tentatively TRBD2 (6 bases). Trimming left V 5 bases short and J 5 bases short, with 12 bases between. This CDR3 spans 14 amino acids. The germline V gene encodes CDR1 MNHEY and CDR2 SMNVEV (reference sequence). The CDR3 region is CASSPDYPTGELFF. DNA of the CDR3: TGTGCCAGCAGTCCGGACTATCCAACCGGGGAGCTGTTTTTT.

The DNA of the CDR3 is TGTGCCAGCAGCACTACAGGGGATATCGCCTCTGAAGCTTTCTTT. Translation: CASSTTGDIASEAFF. The chain uses TRBV5-6 and TRBJ1-1, with 7 nucleotides matching TRBD1. The V gene end was trimmed by 4 bases and the J gene end by 6 bases; junction bases not matched to a gene: 12. Germline CDR1 reads SGHDT; CDR2 reads YYEEEE. The CDR3 sequence is 15 residues long. The full variable domain, rest sourced from reference TRBV5-6 and TRBJ1-1, is DAGVTQSPTHLIKTRGQQVTLRCSPKSGHDTVSWYQQALGQGPQFIFQYYEEEERQRGNFPDRFSGHQFPNYSSELNVNALLLGDSALYLCASSTTGDIASEAFFGQGTRLTVV.

This clone was observed a single time. The rearrangement joins TRBV27 to TRBJ2-1; TRBD1 matches 9 bases. Trimming removed 5 bases from V and 5 bases from J; junction bases left unmatched: 7. This CDR3 has 15 residues. The germline V gene encodes CDR1 MNHEY and CDR2 SMNVEV (reference sequence). CDR3 sequence: CASSLTGGADNEQFF. The DNA for the CDR3 is TGTGCCAGCAGTCTCACAGGGGGCGCAGACAATGAGCAGTTCTTC.

The chain couples TRBV10-3 to TRBJ1-1; perhaps TRBD1 as D (6 bases). Germline values: CDR1 ENHRY, CDR2 SYGVKD. V gave up 1 base and J gave up 4 bases, with 10 bases separating them. The CDR3 contains 14 residues. The CDR3 reads CAISEYRGGTEAFF. Written as DNA, the CDR3 is TGTGCCATCAGTGAGTATAGGGGGGGCACTGAAGCTTTCTTT.

This CDR3 is CASSSTSGSASSYEQYF. The CDR3, as DNA: TGTGCCAGCAGTTCGACTAGCGGGAGTGCGAGCTCCTACGAGCAGTACTTC. This chain uses TRBV9 with TRBJ2-7; the match to TRBD2 covers 12 bases. The CDR3 contains 17 residues. Germline-derived CDR1 and CDR2 are SGDLS and YYNGEE. The V gene end was trimmed by 5 bases and the J gene end by 0 bases; junction bases not matched to a gene: 9.

The chain carries TRBV11-3 and TRBJ2-1; possibly TRBD1 for D (6 bases). The CDR3 length is 13 residues. V was pared by 5 bases and J by 6 bases, with 11 bases between. Germline V gene sequence: CDR1 SGHNT, CDR2 YENEEA. The CDR3 bases are TGTGCCAGCAGCCTAACAGGGCTCAATGAGCAGTTCTTC. Its translation is CASSLTGLNEQFF.

The chain uses TRBV10-3 and TRBJ1-1; 9 nucleotides agree with TRBD1. This CDR3 spans 13 amino acids. Per the germline V gene, CDR1 is ENHRY and CDR2 is SYGVKD. Trimming removed 11 bases from V and 5 bases from J; junction bases left unmatched: 9. The CDR3 DNA follows: TGTGCCTCAGAACAGGGGGCAGAGACTGAAGCTTTCTTT. Translation: CASEQGAETEAFF.

The chain carries TRBV5-1 and TRBJ1-4; 7 positions match TRBD1. J lost 5 bases, V lost 5 bases, and 6 bases had no gene match. Germline values: CDR1 SGHRS, CDR2 YFSETQ. The CDR3 loop spans 14 amino acids. The CDR3 DNA follows: TGCGCCAGCAGAAGGACAGGTAGCAATGAAAAACTGTTTTTT. Translation gives CASRRTGSNEKLFF.

Here the CDR3 DNA reads TGCGCCAGCAGCCCACTGGCGGGTTCACCCCTCCACTTT. Translating gives CASSPLAGSPLHF. The V and J genes are TRBV5-1 and TRBJ1-6; no clear D gene. This CDR3 region has 13 residues. The ends were cut back, 4 bases at V and 9 bases at J, with 11 bases in the middle. Looked up from germline, CDR1 is SGHRS and CDR2 is YFSETQ.

The V gene is TRBV20-1, the J gene TRBJ2-1, with D perhaps matching TRBD2 (6 bases). Germline V gene data show CDR1 as DFQATT and CDR2 as SNEGSKA (reference sequence). V was clipped by 3 bases and J by 7 bases, with 16 bases between them. This CDR3 is 14 amino acids long. CDR3 bases: TGCAGTGCTAGTCCCGGGACTTCGGTTAATGAGCAGTTCTTC. The encoded protein is CSASPGTSVNEQFF.

The chain uses TRBV14 and TRBJ2-7, with TRBD2 matching over 9 bases. Trimming removed 3 bases from V and 4 bases from J; junction bases left unmatched: 13. CDR1 and CDR2 (germline): SGHDN, FVKESK. The CDR3 is 17 residues long. The CDR3 DNA sequence: TGTGCCAGCAGCCATCTTAGCGGGAGCGGGGGCGTTTACGAGCAGTACTTC. The encoded protein is CASSHLSGSGGVYEQYF.

The chain carries TRBV5-1 and TRBJ2-7; TRBD2 matches at 10 bases. V lost 4 bases to trimming and J lost 2 bases; unmatched junction nucleotides: 3. Looked up from germline, CDR1 is SGHRS and CDR2 is YFSETQ. There are 14 residues in the CDR3. DNA for the CDR3: TGCGCCAGCAGCCCTAGCGGGAGAGCCTACGAGCAGTACTTC. It is translated as CASSPSGRAYEQYF.

The chain recombines TRBV11-2 with TRBJ2-1; D is uncertain. Looked up from germline, CDR1 is SGHAT and CDR2 is FQNNGV. Trimming stripped 5 bases from V and 10 bases from J, with 15 bases between. This CDR3 has 13 residues. Here the CDR3 DNA reads TGTGCCAGCAGCCTCAACTACAACGGGGAGCAGTTCTTC. This sequence encodes CASSLNYNGEQFF.

A single count supports this clone. The chain joins TRBV28 to TRBJ1-3; TRBD1 is a possible D gene (5 bases). The CDR3 runs to 16 residues. With 4 bases removed from V and 5 bases from J, the gap between germline ends came to 18 bases. Per germline, CDR1 MDHEN and CDR2 SYDVKM. Here the CDR3 reads CASSSPWGRERNTIYF. Written as DNA, the CDR3 is TGTGCCAGCAGTTCCCCTTGGGGGAGGGAAAGAAACACCATATATTTT.

This chain links TRBV12-5 with TRBJ2-2, with no clear D. This CDR3 spans 13 amino acids. Germline lookup yields CDR1 LGHNT and CDR2 FRNRAP. V lost 2 bases and J lost 4, with 5 bases in between. CDR3 sequence reads: CASGLPSTGELFF. The DNA of the CDR3 is TGTGCTAGTGGTTTGCCGAGCACCGGGGAGCTGTTTTTT.

The rearrangement links TRBV9 to TRBJ1-2, with D possibly being TRBD1 (5 bases). With 0 bases removed from V and 4 bases from J, the gap between germline ends came to 16 bases. CDR1 and CDR2 (germline): SGDLS, YYNGEE. The CDR3 length is 16 residues. CDR3 nucleotide sequence: TGTGCCAGCAGCGTAGGGGGCACAGGAGGGACCTATGGCTACACCTTC. This encodes CASSVGGTGGTYGYTF.